This T cell receptor beta chain was retrieved from a study of PD-1 blockade in mismatch repair-deficient tumors. Study-level background: All were previously treated, progressing patients with 11 to 13 mismatch repair-deficient cancer types. Findings and caveats of the study: Rapid post-treatment expansion, then contraction, generally preceding radiologic response, marked tumor-resident clones.

All patients were mismatch repair deficient, assessed by either PCR or immunohistochemistry. TCR sequencing covered a few patients who responded to pembrolizumab. As to this clone: Its antigen is still unknown.

Sequencing used immunoSEQ multiplex PCR; TCRdb keeps in-frame clones, though not all of them. In the table there are approximately 80,000 clones, approximately 80% of which are singletons. V lost 5 bases and J lost 7, with 12 bases in between. The CDR3 spans 13 residues. CDR1 is MNHEY and CDR2 is SMNVEV in the germline V gene (reference sequence). Source: peripheral blood, taken 44 weeks after starting pembrolizumab. The gene calls are TRBV27 and TRBJ2-1, with a tentative D call TRBD1 (5 bases). This clonotype was sampled from an adult with mismatch repair-deficient cancer. The CDR3 here is CASSPFRANEQFF. Here the CDR3 DNA reads TGTGCCAGCAGTCCCTTCAGGGCGAATGAGCAGTTCTTC.